This TCR beta chain derives from a study of beta chain features in type 1 diabetes. In germline, CDR1 is MGHRA, CDR2 YSYEKL. This CDR3 region has 14 residues. V was clipped by 5 bases and J by 7 bases, with 15 bases between them. The table lists this clone with a few counts. Every isolated RNA sample was fully reverse transcribed, so sequencing captured expressed TCRB transcripts. The repertoire was sequenced with immunoSEQ multiplex PCR; TCRdb's copy has only in-frame clones and lacks some. The repertoire holds hundreds of thousands of clones, about an eighth seen once, with approximately 0.05% in the top ten.

The chain is built from TRBV4-1 and TRBJ2-4; either TRBD1 or TRBD2 may supply D (6 bases each). This receptor was taken from a woman under 30 in good health. The sample consisted of naive CD4+ T cells from blood. CDR3 sequence (DNA): TGCGCCAGCAGCTCCACGGGGGCTAGGAACATTCAGTACTTC. This translates into CASSSTGARNIQYF.